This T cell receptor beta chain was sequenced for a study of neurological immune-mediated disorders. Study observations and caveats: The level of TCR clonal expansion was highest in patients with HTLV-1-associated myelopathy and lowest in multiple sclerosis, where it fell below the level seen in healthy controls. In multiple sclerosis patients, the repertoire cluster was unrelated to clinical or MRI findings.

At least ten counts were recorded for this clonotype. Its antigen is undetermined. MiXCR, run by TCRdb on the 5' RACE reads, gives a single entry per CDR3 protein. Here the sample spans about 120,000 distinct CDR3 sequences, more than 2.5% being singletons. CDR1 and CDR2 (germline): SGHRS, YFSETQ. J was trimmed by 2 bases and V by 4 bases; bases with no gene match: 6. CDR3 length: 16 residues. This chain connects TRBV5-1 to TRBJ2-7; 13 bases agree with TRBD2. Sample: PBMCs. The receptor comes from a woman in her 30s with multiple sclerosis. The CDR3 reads CASSEGLAGETYEQYF. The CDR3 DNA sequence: TGCGCCAGCAGCGAAGGACTAGCGGGGGAAACCTACGAGCAGTACTTC.